The 24 T cell receptor beta chains presented below share a single source sample, sequenced in a study of T cells after yellow fever vaccination. TCRdb re-analysed the 5' RACE reads in MiXCR, keeping a single row per CDR3 protein. The sample consists of 450,000 to 650,000 distinct CDR3 sequences, roughly 14% of them appearing once. This sample comprised PBMCs, obtained on the day of the yellow fever booster vaccination. These receptors all stem from a man in his thirties or forties who received the YFV17D yellow fever vaccine.

This clonotype was detected once. This chain links TRBV19 with TRBJ1-5; 9 positions match TRBD1. Germline CDR1 LNHDA, CDR2 SQIVND (reference sequence). V dropped 8 bases and J dropped 2; count of bases not matched to a gene: 7. The CDR3 extends over 15 amino acids. CDR3 residues: CASGDRAKGNQPQHF. The CDR3 bases are TGTGCCAGTGGGGACAGGGCCAAAGGCAATCAGCCCCAGCATTTT. The full variable domain, completed using reference TRBV19 and TRBJ1-5, is DGGITQSPKYLFRKEGQNVTLSCEQNLNHDAMYWYRQDPGQGLRLIYYSQIVNDFQKGDIAEGYSVSREKKESFPLTVTSAQKNPTAFYLCASGDRAKGNQPQHFGDGTRLSIL.

The chain carries TRBV6-1 and TRBJ2-1, with a possible D match to TRBD2 (7 bases). Germline CDR1 is MNHNS and CDR2 is SASEGT. V was cut by 7 bases and J by 4 bases, with 17 bases left in between. This CDR3 comprises 15 residues. In DNA, the CDR3 is TGTGCCAGCACCGAAGGGGGGGGGGCTTACAATGAGCAGTTCTTC. This gives the protein CASTEGGGAYNEQFF.

The chain couples TRBV7-2 to TRBJ2-5; D might be TRBD2 (5 bases). The CDR3 runs 14 residues. Deletions cut 5 bases from V and 3 bases from J, with 13 bases between. The germline V gene encodes CDR1 SGHTA and CDR2 FQGNSA. Here the CDR3 reads CASSVSRLKETQYF. CDR3 sequence (DNA): TGTGCCAGCAGCGTTTCCCGACTAAAAGAGACCCAGTACTTC.

The V call is TRBV3-1, the J call TRBJ2-7; D might be TRBD2 (5 bases). With 4 bases removed from V and 1 base from J, the gap between germline ends came to 11 bases. There are 14 residues in the CDR3. Germline loops: CDR1 LGHDT, CDR2 YNNKEL (reference sequence). CDR3 sequence (DNA): TGTGCCAGCAGCCTAATTACTAGTTCCTACGAGCAGTACTTC. Translating it yields CASSLITSSYEQYF.

This clonotype was detected a few times. J is TRBJ2-7 and V is TRBV6-1; TRBD2 matches at 8 bases. This CDR3 contains 15 residues. Per the germline V gene, CDR1 is MNHNS and CDR2 is SASEGT. The junction had 4 bases not matched to a gene; V was cut back by 2 bases and J by 1 base. The CDR3 region has the DNA TGTGCCAGCAGTGAATCTAGCGGGTTGTCCTACGAGCAGTACTTC. Translating it yields CASSESSGLSYEQYF.

This clonotype appeared a few times. The V call is TRBV10-1, the J call TRBJ2-2; 11 nucleotides match TRBD2. Per the germline V gene, CDR1 is WNHNN and CDR2 is SYGVQD (reference sequence). The CDR3 runs to 15 residues. V lost 2 bases to trimming and J lost 13 bases; unmatched junction nucleotides: 9. CDR3 in amino acids: CASSELAGGSRTLFF. The CDR3, as DNA: TGCGCCAGCAGTGAGCTAGCGGGAGGATCCCGAACGCTGTTTTTT.

This clonotype was picked up a small number of times. V and J are TRBV6-5 and TRBJ2-7, with 11 bases matching TRBD2. CDR3 length: 17 residues. V gave up 0 bases and J gave up 2 bases; unmatched junction bases: 6. Germline loops: CDR1 MNHEY, CDR2 SVGAGI. The CDR3: CASSYSIVAGGPYEQYF. The CDR3 DNA follows: TGTGCCAGCAGTTACTCGATAGTAGCGGGAGGGCCCTACGAGCAGTACTTC.

This clonotype has only a few counts. J is TRBJ2-3 and V is TRBV29-1; D is undetermined. The length of the CDR3 is 11 residues. V lost 7 bases to trimming and J lost 5 bases, with 10 bases between them. Germline assignment: CDR1 SQVTM and CDR2 ANQGSEA. CDR3 sequence (DNA): TGCAGCGCTTGGGGTAGAGATACGCAGTATTTT. This translates into CSAWGRDTQYF.

This clonotype was observed a handful of times. The V gene is TRBV5-1, the J gene TRBJ2-1, with 10 bases aligning to TRBD1. This CDR3 is 15 amino acids long. The ends lost 4 bases at V and 8 bases at J; junction bases unmatched: 9. Germline V gene data show CDR1 as SGHRS and CDR2 as YFSETQ. In nucleotides, the CDR3 is TGCGCCAGCAGCGTACGGTCGACAGGGGGCCATGAGCAGTTCTTC. It is translated as CASSVRSTGGHEQFF.

This clonotype was found a few times. V usage is TRBV7-9 and J usage is TRBJ2-1; 7 bases line up with TRBD2. V lost 6 bases, J lost 0 bases, and 2 bases stayed unmatched. CDR1 and CDR2 (germline): SEHNR, FQNEAQ (reference sequence). The CDR3 extends over 14 amino acids. The DNA of the CDR3 is TGTGCCAGCAGGGGGACTACCTCCTACAATGAGCAGTTCTTC. Encoded protein: CASRGTTSYNEQFF.

This clonotype was counted ten times or more. The chain combines TRBV29-1 with TRBJ2-1, with TRBD1 identical over 9 bases. V lost 5 bases, J lost 6 bases, and 5 bases stayed unmatched. This CDR3 has 13 residues. The V gene's germline CDR1 is SQVTM and CDR2 ANQGSEA. DNA for the CDR3: TGCAGCGTTACGGACAGGGGTAGCAATGAGCAGTTCTTC. It translates to CSVTDRGSNEQFF.

The chain couples TRBV9 to TRBJ2-1; tentative D call: TRBD1 (6 bases). CDR3 length equals 13 residues. V lost 7 bases to trimming and J lost 6 bases, with 14 bases between them. Germline V CDR1 and CDR2: SGDLS, YYNGEE. As DNA, the CDR3 is TGTGCCAGCGAGGGGGTGACTGGCAATGAGCAGTTCTTC. Protein sequence: CASEGVTGNEQFF.

This rearrangement joins TRBV27 to TRBJ2-4; D possibly matches TRBD1 or TRBD2 (6 bases each). CDR1 and CDR2 from the germline V gene are MNHEY and SMNVEV (reference sequence). CDR3 length: 15 amino acids. V dropped 0 bases and J dropped 7 bases, with 13 bases sitting between them. The CDR3 sequence: CASSLSRRGVNIQYF. The CDR3, as DNA: TGTGCCAGCAGTTTATCCCGGAGGGGGGTCAACATTCAGTACTTC.

This chain joins TRBV29-1 and TRBJ1-2, with D perhaps matching TRBD1 (5 bases). Germline V gene sequence: CDR1 SQVTM, CDR2 ANQGSEA. CDR3 length: 12 residues. V gave up 7 bases and J gave up 5 bases, with 14 bases separating them. CDR3 sequence (DNA): TGCAGCGCTGCGGGACGCGCGTATGGCTACACCTTC. Protein: CSAAGRAYGYTF.

This clonotype was detected only a few times. V usage is TRBV12-5 and J usage is TRBJ2-1; TRBD2 might be the D (5 bases). The CDR3 contains 12 residues. The germline CDR1 and CDR2 sequences are LGHNT and FRNRAP. Trimming took 6 bases from V and 7 from J, leaving 10 bases between them. The CDR3, as DNA: TGTGCTAGTGGCCCCGGGGTGAATGAGCAGTTCTTC. As protein: CASGPGVNEQFF.

The sample holds a few counts of this clonotype. V is TRBV9 and J is TRBJ2-1; tentative D call: TRBD2 (5 bases). CDR1 and CDR2 (germline): SGDLS, YYNGEE. This CDR3 is 15 amino acids long. V shed 0 bases and J shed 10 bases, with 17 bases lying between them. The CDR3 region is CASSVEVGVRREQFF. CDR3 nucleotide sequence: TGTGCCAGCAGCGTAGAGGTGGGAGTAAGACGAGAGCAGTTCTTC.

V gene TRBV29-1 combines with J gene TRBJ2-6; no clear D. Trimming left V 6 bases short and J 0 bases short, with 3 bases between. Germline lookup yields CDR1 SQVTM and CDR2 ANQGSEA. The CDR3 is 12 amino acids. As DNA, the CDR3 is TGCAGCGTAAACTCTGGGGCCAACGTCCTGACTTTC. Translation: CSVNSGANVLTF. Drawing the rest from reference TRBV29-1 and TRBJ2-6, the complete variable domain is SAVISQKPSRDICQRGTSLTIQCQVDSQVTMMFWYRQQPGQSLTLIATANQGSEATYESGFVIDKFPISRPNLTFSTLTVSNMSPEDSSIYLCSVNSGANVLTFGAGSRLTVL.

This clonotype was seen many times. V is TRBV3-1 and J is TRBJ1-1; no definite D call. Looked up from germline, CDR1 is LGHDT and CDR2 is YNNKEL (reference sequence). CDR3 length: 15 residues. V lost 2 bases and J 0 bases, leaving 10 bases between the germline ends. The CDR3: CASSQWAHLNTEAFF. The CDR3 DNA follows: TGTGCCAGCAGCCAATGGGCGCACTTGAACACTGAAGCTTTCTTT.

The V and J genes are TRBV9 and TRBJ1-6; D uncertain. The CDR3 totals 18 residues. Trimming left V 0 bases short and J 8 bases short, with 21 bases between. Germline V CDR1 and CDR2: SGDLS, YYNGEE. CDR3 sequence (DNA): TGTGCCAGCAGCGTAGACGGCCTCCCCGTGTCGACGGATTCACCCCTCCACTTT. Protein: CASSVDGLPVSTDSPLHF. The full variable domain, rest sourced from reference TRBV9 and TRBJ1-6, is DSGVTQTPKHLITATGQRVTLRCSPRSGDLSVYWYQQSLDQGLQFLIQYYNGEERAKGNILERFSAQQFPDLHSELNLSSLELGDSALYFCASSVDGLPVSTDSPLHFGNGTRLTVT.

The chain links TRBV24-1 to TRBJ2-1; the match to TRBD2 covers 7 bases. The ends lost 4 bases at V and 8 bases at J; junction bases unmatched: 7. CDR3 length: 14 amino acids. CDR1 is KGHDR, CDR2 SFDVKD, per germline. This CDR3 reads CATSETGGRDEQFF. The CDR3 nucleotides are TGTGCCACCAGTGAAACGGGAGGCCGTGATGAGCAGTTCTTC.

This clonotype has a handful of counts. V and J are TRBV29-1 and TRBJ2-7; D is uncertain. V shed 7 bases and J shed 2 bases, with 15 bases lying between them. CDR1 and CDR2 from the germline V gene are SQVTM and ANQGSEA. This CDR3 comprises 13 residues. CDR3 coding DNA: TGCAGCGCCGGGCGGCCCGCACCCTACGAGCAGTACTTC. This translates into CSAGRPAPYEQYF.

J is TRBJ2-7 and V is TRBV4-1, with D unresolved. V lost 3 bases and J 2 bases, leaving 17 bases between the germline ends. This CDR3 has 16 residues. The germline V gene encodes CDR1 MGHRA and CDR2 YSYEKL. Here the CDR3 reads CASSQTLGSKTYEQYF. Written as DNA, the CDR3 is TGCGCCAGCAGCCAGACCCTCGGGTCCAAAACCTACGAGCAGTACTTC.

The V call is TRBV19, the J call TRBJ2-1, with D uncertain. CDR3 size: 12 residues. CDR1 and CDR2 (germline): LNHDA, SQIVND (reference sequence). V dropped 6 bases and J dropped 6 bases, with 9 bases sitting between them. CDR3 DNA: TGTGCCAGTAGCGGGCCTCCCAATGAGCAGTTCTTC. Its protein is CASSGPPNEQFF. Based on the CDR3 plus reference TRBV19 and TRBJ2-1, the full variable domain is DGGITQSPKYLFRKEGQNVTLSCEQNLNHDAMYWYRQDPGQGLRLIYYSQIVNDFQKGDIAEGYSVSREKKESFPLTVTSAQKNPTAFYLCASSGPPNEQFFGPGTRLTVL.

CDR3 protein: CASSETTGVETQYF. The CDR3 coding sequence is TGTGCCAGCAGTGAGACGACAGGGGTGGAGACCCAGTACTTC. The gene calls are TRBV25-1 and TRBJ2-5; 8 positions match TRBD1. Trimming cost V 3 bases and J 5 bases; bases outside gene matches: 5. Germline loops: CDR1 MGHDK, CDR2 SYGVNS. The CDR3 totals 14 residues.